The 29 T cell receptor beta chains given below trace back to one sample, sequenced in a study of blood T cell repertoires in COVID-19. TCRdb's table, derived via immunoSEQ multiplex PCR, lists solely in-frame clones and lacks some. The repertoire holds 120,000 to 150,000 clones, about 79% seen once, with 7.2% in the top ten. Sequenced material: peripheral blood. These receptors all stem from a woman between 50 and 59 years old in a cohort sampled during active or convalescent COVID-19.

The chain links TRBV5-1 to TRBJ1-3; 7 bases are shared with TRBD1. V gave up 2 bases and J gave up 2 bases; unmatched junction bases: 10. Germline V lookup: CDR1 SGHRS, CDR2 YFSETQ. CDR3 size: 17 residues. DNA for the CDR3: TGCGCCAGCAGCTTTCGGCCCACAGGGGAGACTGGAAACACCATATATTTT. Its protein product is CASSFRPTGETGNTIYF.

The chain combines TRBV6-6 with TRBJ2-7; 8 bases match TRBD2. J gave up 6 bases and V 2 bases, and 9 bases lay outside the gene matches. CDR1 and CDR2 from the germline V gene are MNHNY and SVGAGI (reference sequence). This CDR3 comprises 15 residues. The CDR3 sequence: CASSYRGGGQGEQYF. DNA of the CDR3: TGTGCCAGCAGTTACCGTGGCGGGGGGCAGGGCGAGCAGTACTTC.

Only one count was recorded for this clone. The chain uses TRBV19 and TRBJ2-2; 10 bases line up with TRBD1. Germline CDR1 is LNHDA and CDR2 is SQIVND (reference sequence). The ends lost 7 bases at V and 6 bases at J; junction bases unmatched: 14. CDR3 length equals 17 residues. The CDR3 region has the DNA TGTGCCAGTACCGCTCCGCCGGGACAGGGGTTCGCCGGGGAGCTGTTTTTT. This translates into CASTAPPGQGFAGELFF.

CDR3 sequence: CASSVGPGVDEPQHF. As DNA, the CDR3 is TGTGCCAGCAGCGTAGGTCCCGGGGTCGACGAGCCCCAGCATTTT. This chain uses TRBV9 with TRBJ1-5; D is unclear. This CDR3 is built from 15 residues. V was pared by 0 bases and J by 8 bases, with 15 bases between. Germline V gene data show CDR1 as SGDLS and CDR2 as YYNGEE.

The J gene is TRBJ2-3, the V gene TRBV3-1 (or the pseudogene TRBV3-2); 10 bases align to TRBD2. Trimming cost V 0 bases and J 5 bases; bases outside gene matches: 5. This CDR3 is built from 16 residues. Germline V CDR1 and CDR2: LGHDT, YNNKEL (reference sequence). The CDR3 here is CASSQERSGGRDTQYF. Written as DNA, the CDR3 is TGTGCCAGCAGCCAAGAGCGTAGCGGGGGGCGAGATACGCAGTATTTT.

The chain is built from TRBV5-1 and TRBJ1-6; D may be TRBD1 (6 bases). This CDR3 is 14 amino acids long. The V end lost 1 base, the J end lost 8 bases, and 10 bases lay between the germline ends. Germline V lookup: CDR1 SGHRS, CDR2 YFSETQ. The CDR3 loop reads CASSLSGAHSPLHF. CDR3 DNA: TGCGCCAGCAGCTTGTCAGGGGCACATTCACCCCTCCACTTT.

The chain joins TRBV6-2 or TRBV6-3 to TRBJ2-7, with D possibly being TRBD2 (5 bases). CDR1 is MNHEY and CDR2 is SVGEGT in the germline V gene. CDR3 length equals 11 residues. V lost 5 bases and J 4 bases, leaving 6 bases between the germline ends. CDR3 nucleotides: TGTGCCAGCAGTGAGGGATACGAGCAGTACTTC. Translating gives CASSEGYEQYF.

This clone was seen a single time. This chain joins TRBV4-1 and TRBJ2-7; D is perhaps TRBD2 (5 bases). Germline V lookup: CDR1 MGHRA, CDR2 YSYEKL. The CDR3 loop spans 16 amino acids. V lost 1 base, J lost 4 bases, and 17 bases lay in between. CDR3 bases: TGCGCCAGCAGCCAAGTGGCGGGCCCGCAAGCATACGAGCAGTACTTC. It yields the protein CASSQVAGPQAYEQYF.

The chain links TRBV6-5 to TRBJ1-1; D is perhaps TRBD1 (6 bases). V lost 6 bases and J lost 4, with 18 bases in between. Germline V gene lookup returns CDR1 MNHEY and CDR2 SVGAGI. This CDR3 region has 15 residues. CDR3 sequence: CASRESGHLRTEAFF. The CDR3 DNA reads TGTGCCAGCAGAGAGTCGGGACACCTGCGCACTGAAGCTTTCTTT.

The V gene is TRBV18, the J gene TRBJ2-3, with 11 positions matching TRBD2. CDR1 and CDR2 (germline): KGHSH, LQKENI. The CDR3 has 22 amino acids. The junction had 18 bases not matched to a gene; V was cut back by 0 bases and J by 1 base. CDR3 in DNA: TGTGCCAGCTCACCACCCGTAATAGGGTCGGTAGCGGGGGGGCCTGGCACAGATACGCAGTATTTT. It encodes CASSPPVIGSVAGGPGTDTQYF.

The chain uses TRBV6-1 and TRBJ2-7; D call uncertain. Germline V gene sequence: CDR1 MNHNS, CDR2 SASEGT. The CDR3 is 12 residues long. Trimming left V 3 bases short and J 0 bases short, with 3 bases between. DNA of the CDR3: TGTGCCAGCAGTGACAGCTCCTACGAGCAGTACTTC. Translating it yields CASSDSSYEQYF.

This clone was counted a few times. The rearrangement joins TRBV19 to TRBJ1-5; D is undetermined. Germline CDR1 reads LNHDA; CDR2 reads SQIVND (reference sequence). The CDR3 totals 14 residues. V was clipped by 6 bases and J by 3 bases, with 12 bases between them. The chain's CDR3 is CASRVWATNQPQHF. In DNA form, the CDR3 reads TGTGCCAGTAGAGTCTGGGCCACCAATCAGCCCCAGCATTTT.

A few counts support this clone. The chain joins TRBV3-1 (or the pseudogene TRBV3-2) to TRBJ2-2; no reliable D call. This CDR3 contains 14 residues. CDR1 is LGHDT, CDR2 YNNKEL, per germline (reference sequence). V was cut by 1 base and J by 2 bases, with 5 bases left in between. For the CDR3, the DNA is TGTGCCAGCAGCCAAGTTTATAACACCGGGGAGCTGTTTTTT. Translated: CASSQVYNTGELFF.

V gene TRBV2 combines with J gene TRBJ1-2, with 8 positions matching TRBD1. The V gene's germline CDR1 is SNHLY and CDR2 FYNNEI. V lost 6 bases to trimming and J lost 0 bases; unmatched junction nucleotides: 3. The CDR3 spans 14 residues. DNA of the CDR3: TGTGCCAGCAGCGAGACAGGGGCTAACTATGGCTACACCTTC. It specifies CASSETGANYGYTF.

The chain employs TRBV2 and TRBJ2-5, with a tentative D call TRBD2 (6 bases). This CDR3 comprises 15 residues. CDR1 SNHLY and CDR2 FYNNEI come from the germline V gene. The V end was cut by 6 bases, the J end by 5 bases, with 19 bases between. This CDR3 reads CASREPLDRGETQYF. CDR3 in DNA: TGTGCCAGCAGAGAGCCACTAGACCGGGGGGAGACCCAGTACTTC.

J is TRBJ2-3 and V is TRBV7-2; 14 nucleotides match TRBD2. The CDR3 runs 18 residues. CDR1 SGHTA and CDR2 FQGNSA come from the germline V gene. V lost 3 bases to trimming and J lost 6 bases; unmatched junction nucleotides: 11. The CDR3 here is CASSFHPRLAGGPDTQYF. CDR3 in DNA: TGTGCCAGCAGCTTCCACCCCCGACTAGCGGGGGGGCCGGATACGCAGTATTTT.

This clone was observed a single time. V is TRBV18 and J is TRBJ1-3, with D perhaps matching TRBD1 (6 bases). Trimming took off 4 bases at V and 4 bases at J, with 17 bases between the two ends. Germline CDR1 and CDR2: KGHSH and LQKENI. This CDR3 is built from 16 residues. The CDR3 region is CASSQGLPGTGNTIYF. CDR3 in DNA: TGTGCCAGCTCACAAGGACTGCCCGGGACAGGAAACACCATATATTTT.

This chain connects TRBV6-5 to TRBJ2-3; D possibly corresponds to TRBD2 (5 bases). The germline V gene encodes CDR1 MNHEY and CDR2 SVGAGI. CDR3 length: 12 amino acids. Between the trimmed V and J ends, which lost 9 bases and 4 bases, there was a span of 11 bases. In nucleotides, the CDR3 is TGTGCCAGTAGCGTCCTCCCAGATACGCAGTATTTT. This encodes CASSVLPDTQYF.

This sequence joins TRBV4-3 and TRBJ2-3; tentative D call: TRBD2 (6 bases). Germline V gene lookup returns CDR1 LGHNA and CDR2 YSLEER. This CDR3 has 18 residues. V lost 0 bases, J lost 3 bases, and 19 bases lay in between. CDR3 nucleotide sequence: TGCGCCAGCAGCCAAGATTTACCCGCGGGGACGGGAACAGATACGCAGTATTTT. This sequence encodes CASSQDLPAGTGTDTQYF.

The table lists this clone with a few counts. The chain links TRBV4-1 to TRBJ1-2, with D perhaps TRBD1 (5 bases). The length of the CDR3 is 16 residues. CDR1 MGHRA and CDR2 YSYEKL come from the germline V gene. V lost 0 bases and J lost 0, with 11 bases in between. This CDR3 reads CASSQDPGNPNYGYTF. The CDR3 region has the DNA TGCGCCAGCAGCCAAGACCCAGGGAATCCTAACTATGGCTACACCTTC.

The gene calls are TRBV7-2 and TRBJ2-7; tentatively, D is TRBD1 (6 bases). Germline V lookup: CDR1 SGHTA, CDR2 FQGNSA. This CDR3 has 14 amino acids. The germline V and J ends were trimmed by 4 bases and 5 bases, with 15 bases remaining between them. Here the CDR3 reads CASSSRQGSDEQYF. Written as DNA, the CDR3 is TGTGCCAGCAGCTCGCGGCAGGGGAGCGACGAGCAGTACTTC.

The chain is built from TRBV19 and TRBJ2-3; D is unresolved. Germline assignment: CDR1 LNHDA and CDR2 SQIVND (reference sequence). Deletions cut 4 bases from V and 6 bases from J, with 8 bases between. The CDR3 has 12 residues. Written as DNA, the CDR3 is TGTGCCAGTAGTACGACTGGGGATACGCAGTATTTT. Translated, it gives CASSTTGDTQYF.

The genes are TRBV6-5 and TRBJ1-4; D is unresolved. CDR1 MNHEY and CDR2 SVGAGI come from the germline V gene. This CDR3 comprises 14 residues. V lost 2 bases to trimming and J lost 7 bases, with 11 bases between them. The CDR3 loop reads CASSYGALGEKLFF. CDR3 sequence (DNA): TGTGCCAGCAGTTACGGTGCTCTAGGTGAAAAACTGTTTTTT.

This clone was recorded a few times. The V gene is TRBV3-1 (or the pseudogene TRBV3-2), the J gene TRBJ2-2; 7 nucleotides match TRBD2. CDR1 is LGHDT and CDR2 is YNNKEL in the germline V gene (reference sequence). This CDR3 spans 17 amino acids. The trim removed 0 bases at V and 4 bases at J, leaving 8 bases unmatched. This CDR3 reads CASSQDLGLVGTGELFF. CDR3 nucleotides: TGTGCCAGCAGCCAAGATCTAGGACTAGTGGGCACCGGGGAGCTGTTTTTT.

The chain carries TRBV6-5 and TRBJ1-1, with D uncertain. V shed 2 bases and J shed 8 bases, with 12 bases lying between them. Germline V gene data show CDR1 as MNHEY and CDR2 as SVGAGI. This CDR3 contains 13 residues. DNA for the CDR3: TGTGCCAGCAGTTACGGTCAGGCTCGGGAAGCTTTCTTT. Its translation: CASSYGQAREAFF.

The chain combines TRBV24-1 with TRBJ1-4; TRBD1 matches at 10 bases. The CDR3 totals 14 residues. The germline V gene has CDR1 KGHDR and CDR2 SFDVKD. The V segment lost 8 bases and the J segment 8 bases; nucleotides outside the gene matches: 7. Here the CDR3 DNA reads TGTGCCACCAACCGGGACAGGGGTTTAGAAAAACTGTTTTTT. It translates to CATNRDRGLEKLFF.

The J gene is TRBJ1-6, the V gene TRBV30; weak D call: TRBD1 (6 bases). V lost 5 bases, J lost 2 bases, and 13 bases lay in between. Germline V gene data show CDR1 as GTSNPN and CDR2 as SVGIG (reference sequence). The CDR3 has 15 residues. In DNA form, the CDR3 reads TGTGCCTGGGAATGGGGGCGCACCTATAATTCACCCCTCCACTTT. This gives the protein CAWEWGRTYNSPLHF.

The J gene is TRBJ1-4, the V gene TRBV9; no clear D. The V and J ends lost 3 bases and 4 bases respectively, with 16 bases between them. The CDR3 is made up of 16 amino acids. Germline CDR1 is SGDLS and CDR2 is YYNGEE. The CDR3 coding sequence is TGTGCCAGCAGCGCCTATCCACAGCAAATTAATGAAAAACTGTTTTTT. This translates into CASSAYPQQINEKLFF.

This chain joins TRBV15 and TRBJ2-7; D possibly corresponds to TRBD1 (6 bases). Germline-derived CDR1 and CDR2 are LNHNV and YYDKDF (reference sequence). The V gene lost 0 bases and the J gene lost 1 base, with 7 bases spanning the gap. CDR3 size: 14 residues. Here the CDR3 reads CATSRDRGSYEQYF. CDR3 coding DNA: TGTGCCACCAGCAGAGACAGGGGATCCTACGAGCAGTACTTC. The full variable domain, with the rest looked up from reference TRBV15 and TRBJ2-7, is DAMVIQNPRYQVTQFGKPVTLSCSQTLNHNVMYWYQQKSSQAPKLLFHYYDKDFNNEADTPDNFQSRRPNTSFCFLDIRSPGLGDTAMYLCATSRDRGSYEQYFGPGTRLTVT.